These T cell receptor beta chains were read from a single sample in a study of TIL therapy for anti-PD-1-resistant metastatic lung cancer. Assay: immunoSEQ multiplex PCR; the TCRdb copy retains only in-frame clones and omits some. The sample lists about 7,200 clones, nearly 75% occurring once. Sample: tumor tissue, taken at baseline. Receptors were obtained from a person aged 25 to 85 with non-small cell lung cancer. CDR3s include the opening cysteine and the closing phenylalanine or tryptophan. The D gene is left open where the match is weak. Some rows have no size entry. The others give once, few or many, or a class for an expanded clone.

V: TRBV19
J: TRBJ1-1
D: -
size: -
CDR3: CASSADSNTEAFF
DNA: TGTGCCAGTAGTGCCGACAGCAACACTGAAGCTTTCTTT

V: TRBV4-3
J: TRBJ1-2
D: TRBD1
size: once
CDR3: CASSQVTGDGYTF
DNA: TGCGCCAGCAGCCAAGTAACAGGGGATGGCTACACCTTC

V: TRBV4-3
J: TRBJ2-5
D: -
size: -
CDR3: CASSQDGGSAPETQYF
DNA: TGCGCCAGCAGCCAAGATGGGGGGTCTGCGCCGGAGACCCAGTACTTC

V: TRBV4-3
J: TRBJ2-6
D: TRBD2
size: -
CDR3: CASSHFPTGLASSGANVLTF
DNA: TGCGCCAGCAGCCATTTCCCTACCGGACTAGCAAGCTCTGGGGCCAACGTCCTGACTTTC

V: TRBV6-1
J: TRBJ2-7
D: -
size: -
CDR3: CASRWPHYGFGEQYF
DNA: TGTGCCAGTCGGTGGCCCCATTACGGATTTGGCGAGCAGTACTTC

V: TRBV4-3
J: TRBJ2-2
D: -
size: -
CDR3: CASAMGGADTGELFF
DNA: TGCGCCAGCGCTATGGGGGGGGCTGACACCGGGGAGCTGTTTTTT

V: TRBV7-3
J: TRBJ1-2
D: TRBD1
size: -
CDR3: CASSLTGGPNYGYTF
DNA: TGTGCCAGCAGCTTAACAGGGGGCCCGAACTATGGCTACACCTTC

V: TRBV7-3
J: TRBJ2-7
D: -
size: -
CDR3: CASSLSLNSYEQYF
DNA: TGTGCCAGCAGCTTATCCCTGAACTCCTACGAGCAGTACTTC

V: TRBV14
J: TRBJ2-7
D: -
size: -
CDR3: CASSSRGDGEQYF
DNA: TGTGCCAGCAGCTCCAGGGGCGATGGCGAGCAGTACTTC

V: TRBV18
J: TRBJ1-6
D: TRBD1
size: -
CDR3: CASSPMTGSSSPLHF
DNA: TGTGCCAGCTCACCGATGACAGGGAGTTCTTCACCCCTCCACTTT

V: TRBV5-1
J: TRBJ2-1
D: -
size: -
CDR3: CASSFVAGEGSGEQFF
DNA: TGCGCCAGCAGCTTTGTGGCGGGCGAGGGGTCAGGGGAGCAGTTCTTC

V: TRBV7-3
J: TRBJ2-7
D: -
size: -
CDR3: CASRRRRGYEQYF
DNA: TGTGCCAGCCGCCGACGTAGGGGCTACGAGCAGTACTTC

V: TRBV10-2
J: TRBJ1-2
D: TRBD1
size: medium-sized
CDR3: CASSDLVQGANYGYTF
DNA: TGCGCCAGCAGTGATCTGGTTCAGGGGGCTAACTATGGCTACACCTTC

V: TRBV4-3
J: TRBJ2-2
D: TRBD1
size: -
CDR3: CASSQDRGTGRTGELFF
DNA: TGCGCCAGCAGCCAAGATCGGGGGACAGGGCGGACCGGGGAGCTGTTTTTT

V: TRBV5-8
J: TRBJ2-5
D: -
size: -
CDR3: CASSRGGARRDGETQYF
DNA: TGTGCCAGCAGCCGAGGGGGGGCCCGACGAGACGGAGAGACCCAGTACTTC

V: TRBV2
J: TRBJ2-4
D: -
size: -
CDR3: CASSEVVNIQYF
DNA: TGTGCCAGCAGTGAAGTGGTAAACATTCAGTACTTC

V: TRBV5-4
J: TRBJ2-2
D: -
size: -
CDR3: CASRWDWAPGELFF
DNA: TGTGCCAGCAGATGGGACTGGGCACCCGGGGAGCTGTTTTTT

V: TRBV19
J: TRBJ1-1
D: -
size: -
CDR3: CASSISQNTEAFF
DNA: TGTGCCAGTAGTATTTCGCAGAACACTGAAGCTTTCTTT

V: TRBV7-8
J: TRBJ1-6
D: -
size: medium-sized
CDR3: CASSSFPGQSSYNSPLHF
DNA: TGTGCCAGCAGCTCCTTTCCTGGACAGAGCTCCTATAATTCACCCCTCCACTTT

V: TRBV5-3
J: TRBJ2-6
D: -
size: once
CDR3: CAKRGRRLYSGANVLTF
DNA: TGTGCCAAAAGAGGCCGCAGACTTTACTCTGGGGCCAACGTCCTGACTTTC

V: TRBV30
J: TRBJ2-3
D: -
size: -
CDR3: CAWSVGDTQYF
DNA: TGTGCCTGGAGTGTCGGGGATACGCAGTATTTT

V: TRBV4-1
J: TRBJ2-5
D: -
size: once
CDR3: CASSRWKRETQYF
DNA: TGCGCCAGCAGCCGATGGAAGCGAGAGACCCAGTACTTC

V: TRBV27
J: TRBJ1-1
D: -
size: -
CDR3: CASSRLKVDTSEAFF
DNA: TGTGCCAGCAGTCGTCTAAAAGTCGATACCTCTGAAGCTTTCTTT

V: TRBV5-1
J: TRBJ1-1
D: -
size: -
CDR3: CASSLDAGEHTEAFF
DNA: TGCGCCAGCAGCTTGGACGCAGGGGAGCACACTGAAGCTTTCTTT

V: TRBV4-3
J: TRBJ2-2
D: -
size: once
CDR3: CASSQGGGAHTGELFF
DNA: TGCGCCAGCAGCCAAGGAGGGGGGGCCCACACCGGGGAGCTGTTTTTT

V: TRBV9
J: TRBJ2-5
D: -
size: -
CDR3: CASSVGGETQYF
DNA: TGTGCCAGCAGCGTAGGGGGTGAGACCCAGTACTTC

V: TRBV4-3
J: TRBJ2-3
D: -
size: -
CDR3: CASSLTTRTTDTQYF
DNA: TGCGCCAGCAGCTTAACGACTAGAACCACAGATACGCAGTATTTT

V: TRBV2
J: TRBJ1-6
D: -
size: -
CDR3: CASSDGLGGSPLHF
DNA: TGTGCCAGCAGTGATGGTTTGGGTGGCTCACCCCTCCACTTT

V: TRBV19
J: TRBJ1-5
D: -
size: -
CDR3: CASSPGGGAGQPQHF
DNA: TGTGCCAGTAGTCCCGGTGGCGGGGCCGGGCAGCCCCAGCATTTT

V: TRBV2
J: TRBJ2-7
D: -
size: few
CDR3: CASSARQSSYEQYF
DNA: TGTGCCAGCAGTGCGAGACAGTCCTCCTACGAGCAGTACTTC

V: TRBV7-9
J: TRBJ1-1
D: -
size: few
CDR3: CASSLGTEAFF
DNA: TGTGCCAGCAGCTTAGGGACAGAAGCTTTCTTT

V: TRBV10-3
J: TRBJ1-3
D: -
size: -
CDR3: CAISSGISGNTIYF
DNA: TGTGCCATCAGTTCAGGTATCTCTGGAAACACCATATATTTT

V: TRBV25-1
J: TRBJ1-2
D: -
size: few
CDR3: CASSGGPGYTF
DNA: TGTGCCAGCAGTGGGGGGCCCGGCTACACCTTC

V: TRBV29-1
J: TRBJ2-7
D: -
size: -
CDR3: CSIRPNSYEQYF
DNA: TGCAGCATTCGACCGAACTCCTACGAGCAGTACTTC

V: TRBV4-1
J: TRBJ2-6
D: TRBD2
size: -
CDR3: CASSQIGLADRSGANVLTF
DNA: TGCGCCAGCAGCCAGATAGGACTAGCGGACCGCTCTGGGGCCAACGTCCTGACTTTC

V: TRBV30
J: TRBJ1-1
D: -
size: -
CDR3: CAWSNHRTEAFF
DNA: TGTGCCTGGAGTAACCATCGGACTGAAGCTTTCTTT

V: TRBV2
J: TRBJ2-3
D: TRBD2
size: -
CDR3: CASSEFLGLAGGTDTQYF
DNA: TGTGCCAGCAGTGAATTCCTTGGCCTAGCGGGAGGCACAGATACGCAGTATTTT

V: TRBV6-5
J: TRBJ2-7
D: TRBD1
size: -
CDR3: CASRQTGVPSYEQYF
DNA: TGTGCCAGCAGACAGACAGGGGTACCCTCCTACGAGCAGTACTTC

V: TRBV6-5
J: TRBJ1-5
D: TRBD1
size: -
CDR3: CASRGQAPNQPQHF
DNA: TGTGCCAGCAGGGGACAGGCCCCCAATCAGCCCCAGCATTTT

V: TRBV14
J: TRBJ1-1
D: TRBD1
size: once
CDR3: CASRPSGQWGTEAFF
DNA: TGTGCCAGCAGACCCTCGGGACAGTGGGGAACTGAAGCTTTCTTT

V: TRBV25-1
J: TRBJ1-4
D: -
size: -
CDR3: CASSLRGANEKLFF
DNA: TGTGCCAGCAGTCTGAGGGGAGCTAATGAAAAACTGTTTTTT

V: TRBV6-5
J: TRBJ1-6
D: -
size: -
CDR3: CASSLGFLDSPLHF
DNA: TGTGCCAGCAGTCTAGGGTTCCTGGATTCACCCCTCCACTTT

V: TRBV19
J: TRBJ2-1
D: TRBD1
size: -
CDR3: CASSTRTGSYNEQFF
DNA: TGTGCCAGTAGTACCCGGACAGGCTCCTACAATGAGCAGTTCTTC

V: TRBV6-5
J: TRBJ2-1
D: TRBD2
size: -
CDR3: CASSFIAGAFNNEQFF
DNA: TGTGCCAGCAGTTTTATAGCGGGAGCCTTCAACAATGAGCAGTTCTTC

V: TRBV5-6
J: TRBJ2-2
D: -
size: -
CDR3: CASSLAPQAGELFF
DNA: TGTGCCAGCAGCTTGGCCCCGCAGGCCGGGGAGCTGTTTTTT

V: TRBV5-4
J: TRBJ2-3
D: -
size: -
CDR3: CASSQVNLASGGTDTQYF
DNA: TGTGCCAGCAGCCAAGTTAATCTAGCGTCAGGAGGGACAGATACGCAGTATTTT

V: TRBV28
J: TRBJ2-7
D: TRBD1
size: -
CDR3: CASSGRDRNSYEQYF
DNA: TGTGCCAGCAGTGGCCGGGACAGGAATTCCTACGAGCAGTACTTC

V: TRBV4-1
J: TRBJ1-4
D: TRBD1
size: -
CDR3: CASSQNGAGTGEEKLFF
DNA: TGCGCCAGCAGCCAAAATGGGGCCGGGACAGGGGAAGAAAAACTGTTTTTT

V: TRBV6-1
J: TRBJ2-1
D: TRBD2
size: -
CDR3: CASSERGEVDEQFF
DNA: TGTGCCAGCAGTGAACGGGGGGAGGTCGATGAGCAGTTCTTC

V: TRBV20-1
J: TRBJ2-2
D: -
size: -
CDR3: CSAPATGELFF
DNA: TGCAGTGCTCCCGCCACCGGGGAGCTGTTTTTT

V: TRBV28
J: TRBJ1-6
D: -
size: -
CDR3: CASSQGSLTLHF
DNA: TGTGCCAGCAGCCAGGGATCCTTGACCCTCCACTTT